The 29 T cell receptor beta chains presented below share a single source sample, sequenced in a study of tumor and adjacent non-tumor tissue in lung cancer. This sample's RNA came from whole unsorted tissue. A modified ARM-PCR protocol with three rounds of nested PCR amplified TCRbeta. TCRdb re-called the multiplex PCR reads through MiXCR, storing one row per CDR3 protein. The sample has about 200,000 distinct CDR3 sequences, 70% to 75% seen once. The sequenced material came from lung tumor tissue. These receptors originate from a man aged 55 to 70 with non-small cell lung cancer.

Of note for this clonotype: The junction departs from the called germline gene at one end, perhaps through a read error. The CDR3 DNA is TGCAGTACTAGAGGGGCCTACGCACATGAGCAGTTCTTC. It is translated as CSTRGAYAHEQFF. The rearrangement uses TRBV20-1 and TRBJ2-1; possibly TRBD1 or TRBD2 for D (5 bases each). The CDR3 spans 13 residues. Germline values: CDR1 DFQATT, CDR2 SNEGSKA (reference sequence).

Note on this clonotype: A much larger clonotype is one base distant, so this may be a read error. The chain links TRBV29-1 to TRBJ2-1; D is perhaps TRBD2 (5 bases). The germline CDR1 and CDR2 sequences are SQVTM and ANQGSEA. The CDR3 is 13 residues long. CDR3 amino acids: CSVDSRGRNEQLF. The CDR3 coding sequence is TGCAGCGTTGACAGTCGGGGTCGCAATGAGCAGTTATTC.

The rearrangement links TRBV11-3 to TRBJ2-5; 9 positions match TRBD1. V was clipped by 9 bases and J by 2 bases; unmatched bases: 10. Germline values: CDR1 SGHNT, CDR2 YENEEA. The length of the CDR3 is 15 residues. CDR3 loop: CARGRGTGIQETQYF. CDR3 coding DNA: TGTGCCAGGGGCCGCGGGACAGGGATACAAGAGACCCAGTACTTC. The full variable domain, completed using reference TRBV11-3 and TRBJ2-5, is EAGVVQSPRYKIIEKKQPVAFWCNPISGHNTLYWYLQNLGQGPELLIRYENEEAVDDSQLPKDRFSAERLKGVDSTLKIQPAELGDSAVYLCARGRGTGIQETQYFGPGTRLLVL.

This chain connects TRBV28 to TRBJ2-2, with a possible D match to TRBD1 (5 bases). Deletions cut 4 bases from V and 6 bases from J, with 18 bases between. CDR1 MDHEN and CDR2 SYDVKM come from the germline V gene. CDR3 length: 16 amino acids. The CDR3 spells CASSYSGHTNAGELFF. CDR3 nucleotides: TGTGCCAGCAGTTACTCCGGACATACCAACGCCGGGGAGCTGTTTTTT.

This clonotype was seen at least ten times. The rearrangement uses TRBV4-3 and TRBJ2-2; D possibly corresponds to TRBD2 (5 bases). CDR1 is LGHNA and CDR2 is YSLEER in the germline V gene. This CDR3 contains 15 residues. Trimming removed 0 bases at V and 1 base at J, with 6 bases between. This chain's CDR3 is CASSQERVNTGELFF. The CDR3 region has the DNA TGCGCCAGCAGCCAAGAGAGGGTGAACACCGGGGAGCTGTTTTTT.

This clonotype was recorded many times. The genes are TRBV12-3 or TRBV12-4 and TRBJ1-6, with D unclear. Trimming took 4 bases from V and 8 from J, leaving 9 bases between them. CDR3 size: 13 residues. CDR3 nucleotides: TGTGCCAGCAGTTGGAGAAACGATTCACCCCTCCACTTT. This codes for CASSWRNDSPLHF.

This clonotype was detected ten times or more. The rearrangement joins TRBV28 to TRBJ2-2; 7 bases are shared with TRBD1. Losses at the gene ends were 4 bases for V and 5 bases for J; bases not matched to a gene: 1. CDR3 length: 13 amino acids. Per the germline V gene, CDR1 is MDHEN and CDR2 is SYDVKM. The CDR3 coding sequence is TGTGCCAGCAGTTCACAGGGGACCGGGGAGCTGTTTTTT. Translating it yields CASSSQGTGELFF.

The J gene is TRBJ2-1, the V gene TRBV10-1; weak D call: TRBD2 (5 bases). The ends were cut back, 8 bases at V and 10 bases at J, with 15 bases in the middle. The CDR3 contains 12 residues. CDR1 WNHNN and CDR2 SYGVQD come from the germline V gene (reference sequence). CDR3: CASAGIDGEQFF. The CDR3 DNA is TGCGCCAGCGCCGGGATAGACGGGGAGCAGTTCTTC.

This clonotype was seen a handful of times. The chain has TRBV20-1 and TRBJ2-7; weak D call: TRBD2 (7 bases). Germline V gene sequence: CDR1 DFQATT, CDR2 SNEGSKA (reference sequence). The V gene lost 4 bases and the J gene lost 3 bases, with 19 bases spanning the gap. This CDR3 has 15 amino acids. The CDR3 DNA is TGCAGTGCTAAGGGGGGGCAGGGAAGAATCTACGAGCAGTACTTC. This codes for CSAKGGQGRIYEQYF.

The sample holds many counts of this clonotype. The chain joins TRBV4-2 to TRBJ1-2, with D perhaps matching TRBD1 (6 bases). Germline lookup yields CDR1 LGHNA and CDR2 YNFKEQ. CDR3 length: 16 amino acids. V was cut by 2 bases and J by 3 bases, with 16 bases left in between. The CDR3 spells CASSQNTGRGDYGYTF. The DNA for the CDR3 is TGTGCCAGCAGCCAAAACACAGGGCGGGGGGACTATGGCTACACCTTC.

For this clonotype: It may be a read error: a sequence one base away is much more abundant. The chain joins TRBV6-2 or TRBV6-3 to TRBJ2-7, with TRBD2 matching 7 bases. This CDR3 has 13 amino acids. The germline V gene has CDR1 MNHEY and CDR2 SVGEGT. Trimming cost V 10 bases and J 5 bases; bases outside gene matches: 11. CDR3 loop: CAIKRGNYHEQYF. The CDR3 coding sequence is TGTGCCATTAAGCGGGGAAACTACCACGAGCAGTACTTC.

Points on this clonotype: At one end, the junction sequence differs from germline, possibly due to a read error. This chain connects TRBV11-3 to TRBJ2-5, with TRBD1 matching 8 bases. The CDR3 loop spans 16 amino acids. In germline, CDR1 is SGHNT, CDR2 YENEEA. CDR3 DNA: TGTGCCAGTAGCTTAGGTATCCAGGGGGCTAGGGAGACCCAGTACTTC. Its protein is CASSLGIQGARETQYF.

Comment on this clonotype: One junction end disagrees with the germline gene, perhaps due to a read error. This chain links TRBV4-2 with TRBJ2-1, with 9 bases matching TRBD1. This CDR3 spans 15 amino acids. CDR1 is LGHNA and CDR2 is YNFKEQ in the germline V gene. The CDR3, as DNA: TGTGCTAGCATCCATAGGGACAGGGCTGTGAATGAGCAGTTCTTC. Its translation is CASIHRDRAVNEQFF.

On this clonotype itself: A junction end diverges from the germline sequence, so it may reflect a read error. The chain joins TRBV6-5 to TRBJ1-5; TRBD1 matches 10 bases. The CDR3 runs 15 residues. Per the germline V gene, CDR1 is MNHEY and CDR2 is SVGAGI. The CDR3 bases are TGTGCTAGCAGCTCGGGACAGGGGACCAGTCAGCTCCAGCATTTT. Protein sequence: CASSSGQGTSQLQHF.

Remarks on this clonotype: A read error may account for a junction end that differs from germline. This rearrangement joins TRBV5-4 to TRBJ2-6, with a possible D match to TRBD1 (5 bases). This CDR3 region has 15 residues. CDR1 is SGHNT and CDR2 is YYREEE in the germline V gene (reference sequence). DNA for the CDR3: TGTGCCAGCAGCTTGGGGGGCTCTGGGGCCAACGTCCTGATTTTC. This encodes CASSLGGSGANVLIF.

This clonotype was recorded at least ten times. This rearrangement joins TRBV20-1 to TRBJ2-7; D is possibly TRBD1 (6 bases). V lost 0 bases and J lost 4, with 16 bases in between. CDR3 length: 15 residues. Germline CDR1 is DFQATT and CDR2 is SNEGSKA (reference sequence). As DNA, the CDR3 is TGCAGTGCTAGAGATCCAAGGGACACAGGATACGAGCAGTACTTC. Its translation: CSARDPRDTGYEQYF.

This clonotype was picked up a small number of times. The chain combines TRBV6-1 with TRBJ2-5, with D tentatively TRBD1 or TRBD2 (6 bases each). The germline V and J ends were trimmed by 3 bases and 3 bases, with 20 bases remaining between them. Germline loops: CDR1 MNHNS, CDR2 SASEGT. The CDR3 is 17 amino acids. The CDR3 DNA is TGTGCCAGCAGTGACCCCTCTTCGTGGAGGGGGGAAGAGACCCAGTACTTC. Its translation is CASSDPSSWRGEETQYF.

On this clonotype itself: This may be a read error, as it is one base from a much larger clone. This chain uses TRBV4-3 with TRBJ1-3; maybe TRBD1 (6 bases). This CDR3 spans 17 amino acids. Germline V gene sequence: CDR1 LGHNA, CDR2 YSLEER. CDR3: CASSEEWGQYSGNTIYF. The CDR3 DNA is TGCGCCAGCAGCGAAGAGTGGGGGCAGTACTCTGGAAACACCATATATTTT.

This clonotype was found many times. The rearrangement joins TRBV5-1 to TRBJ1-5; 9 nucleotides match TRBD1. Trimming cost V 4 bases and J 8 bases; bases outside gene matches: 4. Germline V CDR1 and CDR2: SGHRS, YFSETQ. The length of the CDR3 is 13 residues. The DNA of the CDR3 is TGCGCCAGCAGCAGGGGACAGGGAGAGCCCCAGCATTTT. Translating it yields CASSRGQGEPQHF.

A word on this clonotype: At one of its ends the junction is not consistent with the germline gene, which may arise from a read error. The CDR3 DNA sequence: TGTGTCAGCTCGTTTACTAGGGATTCACCCCTCCACTTT. Amino acid sequence: CVSSFTRDSPLHF. The genes are TRBV12-3 or TRBV12-4 and TRBJ1-6; D is ambiguous. CDR3 length: 13 amino acids.

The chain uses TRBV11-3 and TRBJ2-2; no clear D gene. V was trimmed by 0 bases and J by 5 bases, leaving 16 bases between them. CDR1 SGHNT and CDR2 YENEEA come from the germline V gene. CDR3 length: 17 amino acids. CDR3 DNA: TGTGCCAGCAGCTTAGAAAGTCCCTGGTCTAGGACCGGGGAGCTGTTTTTT. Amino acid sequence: CASSLESPWSRTGELFF.

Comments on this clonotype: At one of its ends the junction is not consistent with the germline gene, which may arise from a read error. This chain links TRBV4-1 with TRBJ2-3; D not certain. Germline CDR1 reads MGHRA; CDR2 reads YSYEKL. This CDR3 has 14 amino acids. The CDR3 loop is CASNQDRITDTQYF. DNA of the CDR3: TGCGCCAGCAACCAAGACCGGATTACAGATACGCAGTATTTT.

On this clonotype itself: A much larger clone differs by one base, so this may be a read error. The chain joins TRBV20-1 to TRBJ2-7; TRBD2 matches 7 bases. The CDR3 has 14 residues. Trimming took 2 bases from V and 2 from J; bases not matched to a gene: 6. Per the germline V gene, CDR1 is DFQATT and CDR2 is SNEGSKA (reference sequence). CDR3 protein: CSARRASGAYEQYF. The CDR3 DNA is TGCAGTGCTAGACGCGCCAGCGGGGCCTACGAGCAGTACTTC.

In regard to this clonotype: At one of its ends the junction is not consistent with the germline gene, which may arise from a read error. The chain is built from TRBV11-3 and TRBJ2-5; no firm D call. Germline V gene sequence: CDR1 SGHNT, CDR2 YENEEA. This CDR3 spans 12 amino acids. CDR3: CASSFPHETQHF. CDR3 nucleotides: TGTGCCAGCAGCTTCCCCCATGAGACCCAGCACTTC.

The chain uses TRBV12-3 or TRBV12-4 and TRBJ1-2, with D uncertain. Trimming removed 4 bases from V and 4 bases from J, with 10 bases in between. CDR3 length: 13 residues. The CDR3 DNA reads TGTGCCAGCAGTTCCAAACCGGGCTATGGCTACACCTTC. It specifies CASSSKPGYGYTF.

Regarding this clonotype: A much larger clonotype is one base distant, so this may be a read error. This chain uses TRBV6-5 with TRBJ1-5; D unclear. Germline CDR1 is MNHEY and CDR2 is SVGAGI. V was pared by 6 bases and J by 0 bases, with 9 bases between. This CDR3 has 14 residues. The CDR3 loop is CASRGYNSNQPQHF. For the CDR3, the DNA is TGTGCCAGCAGAGGATACAATAGCAATCAGCCCCAGCATTTT.

Here the CDR3 DNA reads TGTGCCAGCAGTGAGATAGCGGGGGGCACGGGTACGCAGTATTTT. It translates to CASSEIAGGTGTQYF. The chain is built from TRBV6-1 and TRBJ2-3, with 10 bases fitting TRBD2. Germline lookup yields CDR1 MNHNS and CDR2 SASEGT. This CDR3 has 15 residues. The V and J ends lost 3 bases and 8 bases, in that order; junction bases with no gene match: 8.

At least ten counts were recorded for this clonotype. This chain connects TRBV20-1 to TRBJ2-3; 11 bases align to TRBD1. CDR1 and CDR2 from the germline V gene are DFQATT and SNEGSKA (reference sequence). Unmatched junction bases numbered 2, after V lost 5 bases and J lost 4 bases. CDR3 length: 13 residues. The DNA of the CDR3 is TGCAGTGCTTCGGGACAGGGGGCAGATACGCAGTATTTT. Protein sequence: CSASGQGADTQYF.

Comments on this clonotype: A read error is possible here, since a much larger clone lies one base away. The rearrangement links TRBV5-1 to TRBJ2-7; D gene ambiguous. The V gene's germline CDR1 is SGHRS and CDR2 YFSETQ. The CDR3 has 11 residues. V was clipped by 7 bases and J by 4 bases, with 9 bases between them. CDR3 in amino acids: CASSERYEQYF. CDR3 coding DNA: TGCGCCAGCTCGGAGAGATACGAGCAGTACTTC.